This entry features one TCR beta chain sequence. CDR1 and CDR2 from the germline V gene are MNHNS and SASEGT. V dropped 0 bases and J dropped 0 bases, with 6 bases sitting between them. This CDR3 is 14 amino acids long. The data belong to a study of blood T cell repertoires in COVID-19. Study information: The United States, Italy and Spain provided the acute and convalescent COVID-19 samples.

As originally analysed: Estimated nucleated cell counts came from reference gene primer amplification. Generated by immunoSEQ multiplex PCR, the TCRdb table keeps only in-frame clones and is missing some. That table furnishes V, J and clone size, whereas the DNA furnished D and trimming. The sample lists some 200,000 clones; approximately 94% were seen once. The sequencing sample was made of peripheral blood. The origin of this receptor is a young man with COVID-19, enrolled during active disease. The chain combines TRBV6-1 with TRBJ2-7; D remains unclear. The CDR3 protein is CASSEARSSYEQYF. The CDR3 nucleotides read TGTGCCAGCAGTGAAGCTAGGAGCTCCTACGAGCAGTACTTC.